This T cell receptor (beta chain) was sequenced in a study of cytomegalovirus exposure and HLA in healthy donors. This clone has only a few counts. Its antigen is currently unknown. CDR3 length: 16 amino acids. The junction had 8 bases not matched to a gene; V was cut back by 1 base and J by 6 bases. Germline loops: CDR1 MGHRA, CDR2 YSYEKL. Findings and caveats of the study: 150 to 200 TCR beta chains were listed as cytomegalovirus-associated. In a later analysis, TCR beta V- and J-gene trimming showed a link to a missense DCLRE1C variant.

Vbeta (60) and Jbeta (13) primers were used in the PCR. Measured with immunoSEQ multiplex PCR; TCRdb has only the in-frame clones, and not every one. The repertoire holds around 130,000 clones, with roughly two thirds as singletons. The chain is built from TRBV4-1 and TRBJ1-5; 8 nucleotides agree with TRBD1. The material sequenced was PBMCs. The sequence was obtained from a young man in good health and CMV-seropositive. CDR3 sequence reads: CASSQATGADGQPQHF. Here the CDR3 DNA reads TGCGCCAGCAGCCAAGCGACAGGGGCTGACGGTCAGCCCCAGCATTTT.